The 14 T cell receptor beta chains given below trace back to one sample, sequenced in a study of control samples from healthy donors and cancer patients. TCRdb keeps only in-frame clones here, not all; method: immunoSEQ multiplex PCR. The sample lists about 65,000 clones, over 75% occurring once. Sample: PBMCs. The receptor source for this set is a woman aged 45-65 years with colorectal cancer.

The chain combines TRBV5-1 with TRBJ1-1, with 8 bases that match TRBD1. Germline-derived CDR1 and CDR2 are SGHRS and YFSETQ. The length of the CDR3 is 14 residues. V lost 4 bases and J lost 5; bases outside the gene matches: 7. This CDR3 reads CASSSSRGQTEAFF. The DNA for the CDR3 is TGCGCCAGCAGCAGCTCCAGGGGGCAAACTGAAGCTTTCTTT.

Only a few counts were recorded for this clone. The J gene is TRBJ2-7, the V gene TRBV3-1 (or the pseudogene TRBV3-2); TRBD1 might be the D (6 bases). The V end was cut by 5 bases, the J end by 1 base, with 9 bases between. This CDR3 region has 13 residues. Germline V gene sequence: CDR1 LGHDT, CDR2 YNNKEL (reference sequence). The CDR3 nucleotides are TGTGCCAGCAGCTACGGACAGTCCTACGAGCAGTACTTC. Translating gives CASSYGQSYEQYF.

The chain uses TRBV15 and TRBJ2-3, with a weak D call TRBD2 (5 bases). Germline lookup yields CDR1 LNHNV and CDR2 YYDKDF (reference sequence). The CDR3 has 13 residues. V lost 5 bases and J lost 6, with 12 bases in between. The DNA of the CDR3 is TGTGCCACCAGCTGGAAACTAGGGGATACGCAGTATTTT. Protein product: CATSWKLGDTQYF.

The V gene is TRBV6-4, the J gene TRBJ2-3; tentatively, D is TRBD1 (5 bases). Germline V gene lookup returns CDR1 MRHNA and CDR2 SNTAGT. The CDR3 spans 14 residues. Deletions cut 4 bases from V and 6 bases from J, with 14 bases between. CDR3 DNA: TGTGCCAGCAGTGTCCGGGCCTCAGGGGATACGCAGTATTTT. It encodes CASSVRASGDTQYF.

CDR3 DNA sequence: TGTGCCAGTAGTCCGGGGCTCCAGGGAAGTTACGAGCAGTACTTC. Its translation is CASSPGLQGSYEQYF. This chain connects TRBV19 to TRBJ2-7; TRBD1 or TRBD2 may be the D gene (5 bases each). With 5 bases removed from V and 4 bases from J, the gap between germline ends came to 18 bases. This CDR3 spans 15 amino acids. Germline V gene data show CDR1 as LNHDA and CDR2 as SQIVND (reference sequence). Complete variable domain (other parts from reference TRBV19 and TRBJ2-7): DGGITQSPKYLFRKEGQNVTLSCEQNLNHDAMYWYRQDPGQGLRLIYYSQIVNDFQKGDIAEGYSVSREKKESFPLTVTSAQKNPTAFYLCASSPGLQGSYEQYFGPGTRLTVT.

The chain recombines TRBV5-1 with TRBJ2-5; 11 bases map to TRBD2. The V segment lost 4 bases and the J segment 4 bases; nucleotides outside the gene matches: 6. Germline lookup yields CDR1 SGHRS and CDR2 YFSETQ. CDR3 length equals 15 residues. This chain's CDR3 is CASSTLAGVSETQYF. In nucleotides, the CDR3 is TGCGCCAGCAGCACACTAGCGGGAGTCTCAGAGACCCAGTACTTC.

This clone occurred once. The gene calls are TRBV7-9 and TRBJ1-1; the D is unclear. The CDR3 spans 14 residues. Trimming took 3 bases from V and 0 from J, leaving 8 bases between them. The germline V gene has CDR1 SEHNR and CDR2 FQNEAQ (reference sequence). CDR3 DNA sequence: TGTGCCAGCAGCTTCGGCAGCCTGAACACTGAAGCTTTCTTT. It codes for CASSFGSLNTEAFF.

The CDR3 nucleotides are TGTGCCATCAGTGAGTCTCATCCCTCACAGGTCGTCCAAGAGACCCAGTACTTC. It translates to CAISESHPSQVVQETQYF. V gene TRBV10-3 combines with J gene TRBJ2-5, with a weak D call TRBD1 (5 bases). Germline loops: CDR1 ENHRY, CDR2 SYGVKD. Trimming took off 0 bases at V and 1 base at J, with 18 bases between the two ends. The CDR3 contains 18 residues.

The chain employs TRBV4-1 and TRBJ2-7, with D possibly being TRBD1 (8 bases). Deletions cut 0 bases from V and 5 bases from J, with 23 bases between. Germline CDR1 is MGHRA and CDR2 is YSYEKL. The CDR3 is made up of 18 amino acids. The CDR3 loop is CASSQEILGQGGLNEQYF. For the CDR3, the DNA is TGCGCCAGCAGCCAAGAAATCTTAGGACAGGGAGGGTTAAACGAGCAGTACTTC.

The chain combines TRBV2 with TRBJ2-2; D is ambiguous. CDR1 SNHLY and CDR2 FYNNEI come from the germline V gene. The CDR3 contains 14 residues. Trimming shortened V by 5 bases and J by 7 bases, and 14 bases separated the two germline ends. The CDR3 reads CASSIEVGIGELFF. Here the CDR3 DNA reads TGTGCCAGCAGTATCGAAGTTGGGATCGGGGAGCTGTTTTTT. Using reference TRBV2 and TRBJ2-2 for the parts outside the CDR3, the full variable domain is EPEVTQTPSHQVTQMGQEVILRCVPISNHLYFYWYRQILGQKVEFLVSFYNNEISEKSEIFDDQFSVERPDGSNFTLKIRSTKLEDSAMYFCASSIEVGIGELFFGEGSRLTVL.

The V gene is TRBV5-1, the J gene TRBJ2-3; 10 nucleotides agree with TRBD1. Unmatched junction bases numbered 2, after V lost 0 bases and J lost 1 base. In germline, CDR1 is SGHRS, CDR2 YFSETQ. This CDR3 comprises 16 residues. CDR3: CASSLDGTGGTDTQYF. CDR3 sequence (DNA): TGCGCCAGCAGCTTGGATGGGACAGGGGGCACAGATACGCAGTATTTT.

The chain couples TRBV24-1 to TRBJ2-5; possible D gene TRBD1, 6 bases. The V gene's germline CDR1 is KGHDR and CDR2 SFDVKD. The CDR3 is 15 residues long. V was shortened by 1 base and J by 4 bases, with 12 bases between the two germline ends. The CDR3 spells CATSDFEAGAETQYF. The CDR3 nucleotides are TGTGCCACCAGTGATTTCGAGGCAGGGGCAGAGACCCAGTACTTC.

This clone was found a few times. Here the CDR3 DNA reads TGTGCCAGCAGTTTCGGGGATACCCTAAATGAGCAGTTCTTC. Translation gives CASSFGDTLNEQFF. The genes are TRBV6-5 and TRBJ2-1; a possible D gene is TRBD2 (5 bases). Germline lookup yields CDR1 MNHEY and CDR2 SVGAGI. The CDR3 totals 14 residues. V was pared by 4 bases and J by 7 bases, with 14 bases between.

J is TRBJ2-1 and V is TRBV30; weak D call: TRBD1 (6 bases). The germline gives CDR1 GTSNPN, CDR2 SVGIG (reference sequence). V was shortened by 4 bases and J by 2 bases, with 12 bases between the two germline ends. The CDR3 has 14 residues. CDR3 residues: CAWIRGTPYNEQFF. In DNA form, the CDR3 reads TGTGCCTGGATCAGGGGTACCCCCTACAATGAGCAGTTCTTC.